A selection of T cell receptor beta chains follows, all from one sample in a study of cytomegalovirus exposure and HLA in healthy donors. The data were produced by immunoSEQ multiplex PCR, yet TCRdb's version contains in-frame clones alone and is incomplete. This sample carries 180,000 or so clones, around 80% of them seen once, and the ten largest clones take under 6%. The sequenced material came from PBMCs. These receptors all come from a woman aged 45 to 65 in good health and CMV-seropositive. CDR3s include the opening cysteine and the closing phenylalanine or tryptophan. Each record gives: D gene, V gene, J gene, clone size, CDR3 protein, CDR3 DNA. The D gene is left open where the match is weak. Only part of the rows carry a size: once, few, many, or a class if the clone is expanded.

TRBD2	TRBV9	TRBJ2-7	once	CASSAASGSHEQYF	TGTGCCAGCAGCGCGGCTAGCGGGAGCCACGAGCAGTACTTC
TRBD1	TRBV27	TRBJ2-2	few	CASRNRGRWELFF	TGTGCCAGCAGAAACAGGGGGCGGTGGGAGCTGTTTTTT
.	TRBV9	TRBJ1-3	.	CASSVDLVSGNTIYF	TGTGCCAGCAGCGTAGATTTAGTCTCTGGAAACACCATATATTTT
.	TRBV15	TRBJ1-3	.	CATSRATYSGNTIYF	TGTGCCACCAGCAGAGCAACCTACTCTGGAAACACCATATATTTT
TRBD1	TRBV25-1	TRBJ2-7	.	CASSDPGQGGSYEQYF	TGTGCCAGCAGTGACCCGGGACAGGGGGGCTCCTACGAGCAGTACTTC
.	TRBV6-1	TRBJ1-6	.	CASSSREDSPLPF	TGTGCCAGCAGTAGCAGGGAGGATTCACCCCTCCCCTTT
.	TRBV6-1	TRBJ2-7	.	CASSEFLYEQYF	TGTGCCAGCAGTGAGTTTCTGTACGAGCAGTACTTC
.	TRBV7-2	TRBJ1-3	.	CASSSVPGNTIYF	TGTGCCAGCAGCTCGGTCCCGGGGAACACCATATATTTT
TRBD2	TRBV5-4	TRBJ2-1	.	CASSFRTSGVVDEQFF	TGTGCCAGCAGCTTCCGGACTAGCGGGGTGGTCGATGAGCAGTTCTTC
TRBD1	TRBV6-1	TRBJ2-3	.	CASSDTLGQGITDTQYF	TGTGCCAGCAGTGATACGCTCGGACAGGGGATCACAGATACGCAGTATTTT
TRBD2	TRBV29-1	TRBJ2-7	once	CSVTRSGTLYEQYF	TGCAGCGTTACTCGGAGCGGGACCTTATACGAGCAGTACTTC
.	TRBV7-8	TRBJ2-7	.	CASRETVNSYEQYF	TGTGCCAGCAGAGAGACAGTTAACTCCTACGAGCAGTACTTC
.	TRBV21-1	TRBJ1-6	.	CASRNCGIPNSPLHF	TGTGCCAGCAGAAATTGCGGAATCCCCAATTCACCCCTCCACTTT
TRBD1	TRBV6-1	TRBJ1-5	.	CASEQGRSNQPQHF	TGTGCCAGCGAACAGGGGCGTAGCAATCAGCCCCAGCATTTT
.	TRBV4-1	TRBJ1-5	.	CASSQDLGRLSNQPQHF	TGCGCCAGCAGCCAAGATCTTGGCAGACTTAGCAATCAGCCCCAGCATTTT
TRBD1	TRBV7-8	TRBJ1-2	.	CASSLGQGVRGYTF	TGTGCCAGCAGCTTAGGACAGGGAGTACGTGGCTACACCTTC
.	TRBV5-1	TRBJ2-6	.	CASSLSVGTPGANVLTF	TGCGCCAGCAGCTTGTCAGTAGGGACACCTGGGGCCAACGTCCTGACTTTC
TRBD1	TRBV5-8	TRBJ1-1	few	CASSVHRGGGVMATEAFF	TGTGCCAGCAGCGTGCACAGGGGCGGAGGGGTTATGGCCACTGAAGCTTTCTTT
TRBD2	TRBV18	TRBJ2-7	.	CASSPTGTSGEQYF	TGTGCCAGCTCACCAACCGGGACTAGCGGAGAGCAGTACTTC
TRBD2	TRBV6-5	TRBJ2-3	once	CASSSPGGEGTDTQYF	TGTGCCAGCAGTTCCCCTGGGGGGGAAGGAACAGATACGCAGTATTTT
TRBD1	TRBV19	TRBJ1-2	.	CASSTRPGQGAYGYTF	TGTGCCAGTAGTACAAGACCGGGACAGGGGGCATATGGCTACACCTTC
TRBD2	TRBV2	TRBJ2-1	.	CASSEPGLAGRDEQFF	TGTGCCAGCAGTGAGCCTGGACTAGCGGGTAGGGATGAGCAGTTCTTC
TRBD2	TRBV6-5	TRBJ2-3	.	CASRRLAYSTDTQYF	TGTGCCAGCAGGCGACTAGCGTATAGCACAGATACGCAGTATTTT
TRBD1	TRBV10-3	TRBJ2-5	.	CATSLTGAETQYF	TGTGCCACCTCGTTGACAGGGGCAGAGACCCAGTACTTC
TRBD1	TRBV2	TRBJ1-2	.	CASLGRTKDRSLLNGYTF	TGTGCCAGCCTGGGCCGCACCAAGGACAGGTCCCTCTTGAATGGCTACACCTTC
.	TRBV28	TRBJ1-2	.	CASSFGGQIYGYTF	TGTGCCAGCAGTTTCGGGGGGCAGATCTATGGCTACACCTTC
TRBD1	TRBV7-2	TRBJ1-4	once	CASSLGGGTGYEKLFF	TGTGCCAGCAGCTTAGGGGGGGGGACAGGGTATGAAAAACTGTTTTTT
.	TRBV19	TRBJ2-6	.	CASSMAGLSGANVLTF	TGTGCCAGTAGTATGGCAGGGCTCTCTGGGGCCAACGTCCTGACTTTC
.	TRBV5-1	TRBJ2-2	.	CASSLEIGQGWTGELFF	TGCGCTAGCAGCTTGGAAATAGGGCAGGGGTGGACCGGGGAGCTGTTTTTT
.	TRBV10-3	TRBJ2-7	.	CAISETYEQYF	TGTGCCATCAGTGAGACATACGAGCAGTACTTC
.	TRBV11-2	TRBJ2-3	.	CASSLGLSVDTQYF	TGTGCCAGCAGCTTAGGACTAAGCGTGGATACGCAGTATTTT
TRBD2	TRBV5-1	TRBJ2-1	.	CASSLGTSIDEQFF	TGCGCCAGCAGCTTGGGGACTAGCATCGATGAGCAGTTCTTC
.	TRBV9	TRBJ1-1	once	CASNSNPGTEAFF	TGTGCCAGCAATTCTAACCCGGGCACTGAAGCTTTCTTT